This T cell receptor (beta chain) originates from a study of a mutant IDH1 vaccine in newly diagnosed glioma. As regards this clone: Its antigen is currently unknown.

Here immunoSEQ multiplex PCR was the method, and the copy in TCRdb shows in-frame clones only, minus some. The sample holds around 19,000 clones; roughly 78% are singletons and the top ten take approximately 13%. Time point here: week 23, last vaccination. It was 300 ug of mutant IDH1 20-mer peptide that made up each vaccine dose, given with topical imiquimod. With 7 bases removed from V and 0 bases from J, the gap between germline ends came to 12 bases. Germline CDR1 LNHDA, CDR2 SQIVND (reference sequence). The CDR3 spans 14 residues. The clonotype comes from a man aged 30 to 39 with glioma. This specimen was PBMCs, taken from a glioma patient whose treatment included an IDH1 peptide vaccine. This sequence joins TRBV19 and TRBJ1-1, with D maybe TRBD1 (5 bases). The CDR3 spells CASNLGTLNTEAFF. In DNA, the CDR3 is TGTGCCAGTAACCTCGGGACGTTGAACACTGAAGCTTTCTTT.